These 20 T cell receptor beta chains were sequenced from one sample in a study of blood T cell repertoires in COVID-19. Data came from immunoSEQ multiplex PCR; TCRdb stores just in-frame clones and leaves some out. The table lists approximately 210,000 clones, almost 85% of them singletons. The sample was peripheral blood. The receptors stem from a middle-aged woman with acute or convalescent COVID-19.

The rearrangement joins TRBV27 to TRBJ2-7, with 8 bases that match TRBD1. V gave up 5 bases and J gave up 1 base; unmatched junction bases: 7. The CDR3 has 15 amino acids. The V gene's germline CDR1 is MNHEY and CDR2 SMNVEV (reference sequence). DNA of the CDR3: TGTGCCAGCAGTCCGTGGACAGGGCCTTCCTACGAGCAGTACTTC. This encodes CASSPWTGPSYEQYF.

The CDR3 sequence is CASSQVASSSYEQYF. The CDR3 nucleotides read TGTGCCAGCAGCCAAGTGGCTTCCAGCTCCTACGAGCAGTACTTC. The chain carries TRBV4-2 and TRBJ2-7; no reliable D call. Trimming took 1 base from V and 0 from J, leaving 10 bases between them. The CDR3 length is 15 residues. CDR1 and CDR2 from the germline V gene are LGHNA and YNFKEQ.

The chain couples TRBV25-1 to TRBJ2-1; TRBD2 might be the D (6 bases). Trimming took off 1 base at V and 2 bases at J, with 9 bases between the two ends. Per germline, CDR1 MGHDK and CDR2 SYGVNS. This CDR3 region has 15 residues. The CDR3: CASSESRGTYNEQFF. The CDR3 coding sequence is TGTGCCAGCAGTGAATCCCGGGGGACCTACAATGAGCAGTTCTTC.

The chain joins TRBV2 to TRBJ1-1; 7 bases map to TRBD1. Germline CDR1 and CDR2: SNHLY and FYNNEI. The CDR3 contains 15 residues. V was pared by 1 base and J by 1 base, with 3 bases of the junction left unmatched. In DNA, the CDR3 is TGTGCCAGCAGTGAAGTGGGGACAGCGAACACTGAAGCTTTCTTT. This encodes CASSEVGTANTEAFF.

The CDR3 loop is CASSRYGGSRNTIYF. The DNA for the CDR3 is TGTGCCAGCAGCCGCTACGGGGGGTCCCGAAACACCATATATTTT. The genes are TRBV7-2 and TRBJ1-3, with a possible D match to TRBD1 (5 bases). CDR1 SGHTA and CDR2 FQGNSA come from the germline V gene. The CDR3 extends over 15 amino acids. Trimming pared 5 bases from V and 5 bases from J, leaving 16 bases between.

V and J are TRBV12-3 or TRBV12-4 and TRBJ2-1; TRBD2 is a possible D gene (5 bases). The ends were cut back, 1 base at V and 10 bases at J, with 8 bases in the middle. The length of the CDR3 is 12 residues. CDR3 loop: CASSLGEIEQFF. For the CDR3, the DNA is TGTGCCAGCAGTTTAGGGGAGATAGAGCAGTTCTTC.

The chain recombines TRBV7-2 with TRBJ2-7; maybe TRBD2 (7 bases). CDR1 and CDR2 from the germline V gene are SGHTA and FQGNSA. Trimming took 5 bases from V and 5 from J, leaving 16 bases between them. The CDR3 sequence is 14 residues long. CDR3 in amino acids: CASSKGGGVDEQYF. The CDR3 DNA reads TGTGCCAGCAGCAAAGGGGGAGGGGTGGACGAGCAGTACTTC. Together with reference TRBV7-2 and TRBJ2-7, the CDR3 gives the full variable domain: GAGVSQSPSNKVTEKGKDVELRCDPISGHTALYWYRQSLGQGLEFLIYFQGNSAPDKSGLPSDRFSAERTGGSVSTLTIQRTQQEDSAVYLCASSKGGGVDEQYFGPGTRLTVT.

This chain connects TRBV2 to TRBJ2-7; 9 nucleotides line up with TRBD1. The CDR3 contains 15 residues. Looked up from germline, CDR1 is SNHLY and CDR2 is FYNNEI. V was pared by 7 bases and J by 1 base, with 8 bases of the junction left unmatched. The CDR3 sequence is CASIRQGVFSYEQYF. The CDR3 nucleotides are TGTGCCAGCATTAGACAGGGGGTATTTTCCTACGAGCAGTACTTC.

V usage is TRBV10-2 and J usage is TRBJ1-1, with 11 bases matching TRBD1. Losses at the gene ends were 2 bases for V and 7 bases for J; bases not matched to a gene: 9. The CDR3 loop spans 16 amino acids. Germline V lookup: CDR1 WSHSY, CDR2 SAAADI. DNA of the CDR3: TGCGCCAGCAGTGAGCCCCGGGACAGGGGGTCCCTTGAAGCTTTCTTT. Amino acids: CASSEPRDRGSLEAFF.

V and J are TRBV27 and TRBJ2-7; D is possibly TRBD1 (5 bases). Germline V gene sequence: CDR1 MNHEY, CDR2 SMNVEV (reference sequence). Deletions cut 4 bases from V and 2 bases from J, with 9 bases between. The CDR3 has 13 amino acids. The CDR3: CASSWQGTYEQYF. The CDR3 DNA is TGTGCCAGCAGTTGGCAGGGAACCTACGAGCAGTACTTC.

This clone has more than one count but fewer than ten. V is TRBV11-2 and J is TRBJ2-7; tentative D call: TRBD2 (7 bases). The CDR3 covers 16 residues. V shed 5 bases and J shed 0 bases, with 17 bases lying between them. Germline values: CDR1 SGHAT, CDR2 FQNNGV. CDR3 coding DNA: TGTGCCAGCAGCACATGGGGGGGCAGGAGCTCCTACGAGCAGTACTTC. Translated, it gives CASSTWGGRSSYEQYF.

The rearrangement joins TRBV4-3 to TRBJ1-6; possibly TRBD1 for D (5 bases). Germline loops: CDR1 LGHNA, CDR2 YSLEER. Trimming took off 0 bases at V and 8 bases at J, with 20 bases between the two ends. The CDR3 is made up of 18 amino acids. The CDR3 DNA is TGCGCCAGCAGCCAAGATATGGAAGGGGAAGGGTTTTATTCACCCCTCCACTTT. As protein: CASSQDMEGEGFYSPLHF.

This rearrangement joins TRBV7-2 to TRBJ2-1; D call uncertain. V lost 2 bases and J lost 4, with 6 bases in between. CDR1 is SGHTA, CDR2 FQGNSA, per germline. The CDR3 covers 13 residues. The CDR3 protein is CASSLSLYNEQFF. CDR3 sequence (DNA): TGTGCCAGCAGCTTAAGCCTATACAATGAGCAGTTCTTC.

There are a few counts of this clone. The chain has TRBV6-4 and TRBJ2-1, with D possibly TRBD2 on 6 matching bases. V was shortened by 5 bases and J by 13 bases, with 18 bases between the two germline ends. Looked up from germline, CDR1 is MRHNA and CDR2 is SNTAGT. The length of the CDR3 is 13 residues. The CDR3 sequence: CASSSGPGVKQFF. As DNA, the CDR3 is TGTGCCAGCAGTAGTGGGCCGGGGGTAAAACAGTTCTTC.

This chain uses TRBV7-6 with TRBJ2-3; 8 bases are a match to TRBD1. The germline gives CDR1 SGHVS, CDR2 FNYEAQ. This CDR3 region has 15 residues. The trim removed 5 bases at V and 4 bases at J, leaving 8 bases unmatched. The CDR3 here is CASSEYRGKSDTQYF. The CDR3 DNA is TGTGCCAGCAGCGAGTACAGGGGGAAATCAGATACGCAGTATTTT.

V usage is TRBV6-5 and J usage is TRBJ2-7; a possible D gene is TRBD1 (5 bases). The CDR3 spans 15 residues. With 7 bases removed from V and 5 bases from J, the gap between germline ends came to 21 bases. Per germline, CDR1 MNHEY and CDR2 SVGAGI. The CDR3 nucleotides are TGTGCCAGCACCCTCCCCGCCCCAGGGAACAACGAGCAGTACTTC. Translation: CASTLPAPGNNEQYF.

In its sample, this clone was seen a few times. V gene TRBV7-9 combines with J gene TRBJ2-7; D possibly corresponds to TRBD1 (6 bases). Germline V gives CDR1 SEHNR, CDR2 FQNEAQ (reference sequence). The V end was cut by 1 base, the J end by 2 bases, with 9 bases between. This CDR3 has 14 amino acids. This chain's CDR3 is CASSLEWGPYEQYF. Here the CDR3 DNA reads TGTGCCAGCAGCTTAGAGTGGGGGCCCTACGAGCAGTACTTC.

This chain connects TRBV6-5 to TRBJ2-1; 7 bases are shared with TRBD2. The CDR3 runs to 13 residues. Trimming at V came to 2 bases and at J to 7 bases, leaving 2 bases not matched to a gene. Germline-derived CDR1 and CDR2 are MNHEY and SVGAGI. The CDR3 DNA follows: TGTGCCAGCAGTTACGGGGGGGAGAATGAGCAGTTCTTC. This codes for CASSYGGENEQFF.

The chain carries TRBV10-1 and TRBJ2-2, with a tentative D call TRBD2 (5 bases). Trimming left V 6 bases short and J 1 base short, with 9 bases between. Germline V gene lookup returns CDR1 WNHNN and CDR2 SYGVQD (reference sequence). This CDR3 has 14 amino acids. The CDR3 sequence is CASSPGMNTGELFF. In DNA form, the CDR3 reads TGCGCCAGCAGCCCCGGGATGAACACCGGGGAGCTGTTTTTT.

This CDR3 reads CATSTGGLLSTF. Here the CDR3 DNA reads TGTGCCACCAGCACAGGGGGCCTTTTATCTACCTTC. The rearrangement links TRBV15 to TRBJ1-2, with TRBD1 identical over 8 bases. CDR3 size: 12 residues. With 4 bases clipped from V and 14 bases from J, the junction kept 9 bases outside the gene matches. CDR1 and CDR2 (germline): LNHNV, YYDKDF (reference sequence).